The sequence of this T cell receptor (beta chain) was determined in a study of blood T cell repertoires in COVID-19. Whole-study context: PBMCs, B-cell-depleted T cells, or T cells provided the cDNA or gDNA that made up the material.

Under the authors' procedure: Nucleated cell counts were estimated from reference gene primer amplification. Profiling relied on immunoSEQ multiplex PCR, and the TCRdb table lists in-frame clones only, not all of them. V and J calls plus clone size are reproduced from that table; the DNA served to infer D and trimming. Of 100,000 to 150,000 clones listed, about four fifths are singletons. The sequence came from a woman between 25 and 40 years old who had recovered from COVID-19. Sequenced material: peripheral blood.

The CDR3 coding sequence is TGTGCCAGCAGCGTTGCCGGGACAGGGGGACCGGGGGCCAACGTCCTGACTTTC. Its translation: CASSVAGTGGPGANVLTF. The chain uses TRBV9 and TRBJ2-6; the match to TRBD1 covers 11 bases. This CDR3 contains 18 residues. In germline, CDR1 is SGDLS, CDR2 YYNGEE. V shed 2 bases, J shed 4 bases, and the junction held 8 bases outside the gene matches.